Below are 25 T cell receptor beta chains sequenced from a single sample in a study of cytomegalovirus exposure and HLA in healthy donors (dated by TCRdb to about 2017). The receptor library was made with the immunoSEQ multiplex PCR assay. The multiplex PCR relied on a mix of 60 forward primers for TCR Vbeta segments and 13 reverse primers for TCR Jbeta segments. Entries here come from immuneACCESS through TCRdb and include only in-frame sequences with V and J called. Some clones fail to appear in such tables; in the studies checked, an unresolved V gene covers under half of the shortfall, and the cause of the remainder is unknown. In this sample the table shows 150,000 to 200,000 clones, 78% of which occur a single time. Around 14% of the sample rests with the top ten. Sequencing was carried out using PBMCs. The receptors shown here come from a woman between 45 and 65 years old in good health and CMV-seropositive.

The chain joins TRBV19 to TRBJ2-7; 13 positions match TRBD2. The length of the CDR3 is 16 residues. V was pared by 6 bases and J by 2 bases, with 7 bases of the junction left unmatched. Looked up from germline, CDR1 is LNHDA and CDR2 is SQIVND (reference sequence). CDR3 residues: CASRKTGTSGAYEQYF. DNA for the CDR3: TGTGCCAGTAGAAAAACCGGGACTAGCGGGGCCTACGAGCAGTACTTC.

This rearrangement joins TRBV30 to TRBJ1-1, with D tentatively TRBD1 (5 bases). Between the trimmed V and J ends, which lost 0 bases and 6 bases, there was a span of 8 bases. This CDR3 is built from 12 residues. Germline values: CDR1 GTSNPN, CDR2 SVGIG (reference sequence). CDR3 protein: CAWSVRGAEAFF. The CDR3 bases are TGTGCCTGGAGTGTACGGGGGGCTGAAGCTTTCTTT. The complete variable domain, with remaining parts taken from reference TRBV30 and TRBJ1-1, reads SQTIHQWPATLVQPVGSPLSLECTVEGTSNPNLYWYRQAAGRGLQLLFYSVGIGQISSEVPQNLSASRPQDRQFILSSKKLLLSDSGFYLCAWSVRGAEAFFGQGTRLTVV.

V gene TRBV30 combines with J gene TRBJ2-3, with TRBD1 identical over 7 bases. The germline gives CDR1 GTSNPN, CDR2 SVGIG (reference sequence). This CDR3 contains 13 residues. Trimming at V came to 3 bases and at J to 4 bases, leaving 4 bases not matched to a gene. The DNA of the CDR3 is TGTGCCTGGAGCACAACAGGGGCAGATACGCAGTATTTT. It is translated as CAWSTTGADTQYF.

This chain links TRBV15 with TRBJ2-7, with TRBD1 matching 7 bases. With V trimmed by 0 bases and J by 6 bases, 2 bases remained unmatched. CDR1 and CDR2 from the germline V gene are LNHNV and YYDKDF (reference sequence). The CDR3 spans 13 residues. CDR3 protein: CATSRDRGSEQYF. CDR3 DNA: TGTGCCACCAGCAGAGACAGGGGGTCCGAGCAGTACTTC.

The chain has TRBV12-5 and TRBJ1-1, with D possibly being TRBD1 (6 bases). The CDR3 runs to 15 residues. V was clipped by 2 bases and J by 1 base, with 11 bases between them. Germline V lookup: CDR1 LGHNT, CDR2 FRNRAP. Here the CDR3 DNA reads TGTGCTAGTGGTTTGCCACAGGGAAGGAACACTGAAGCTTTCTTT. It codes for CASGLPQGRNTEAFF.

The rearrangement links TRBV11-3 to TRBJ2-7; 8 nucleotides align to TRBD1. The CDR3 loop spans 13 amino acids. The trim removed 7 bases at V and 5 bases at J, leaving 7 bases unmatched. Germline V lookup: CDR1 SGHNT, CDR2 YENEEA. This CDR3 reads CASTWDRTNEQYF. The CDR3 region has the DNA TGTGCCAGCACCTGGGACAGGACCAACGAGCAGTACTTC.

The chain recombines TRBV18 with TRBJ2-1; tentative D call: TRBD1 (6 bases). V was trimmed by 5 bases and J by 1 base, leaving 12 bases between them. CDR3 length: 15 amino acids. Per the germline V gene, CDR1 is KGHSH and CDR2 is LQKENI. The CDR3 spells CASSAYRDSYNEQFF. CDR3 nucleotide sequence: TGTGCCAGCTCAGCCTACAGGGATTCCTACAATGAGCAGTTCTTC.

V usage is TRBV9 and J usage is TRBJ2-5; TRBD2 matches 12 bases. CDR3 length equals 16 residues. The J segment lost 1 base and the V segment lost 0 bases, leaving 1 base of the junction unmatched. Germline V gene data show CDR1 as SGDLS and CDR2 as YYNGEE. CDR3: CASSVASGGGQETQYF. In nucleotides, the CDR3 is TGTGCCAGCAGCGTAGCTAGCGGGGGGGGCCAAGAGACCCAGTACTTC.

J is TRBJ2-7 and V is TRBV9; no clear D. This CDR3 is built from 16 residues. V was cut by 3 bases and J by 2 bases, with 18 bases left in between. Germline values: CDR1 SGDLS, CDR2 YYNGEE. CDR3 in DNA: TGTGCCAGCAGCGCAGAACTAACCGGATTTGCCTACGAGCAGTACTTC. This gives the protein CASSAELTGFAYEQYF.

As DNA, the CDR3 is TGTGCCAGTAGTAGGCCGGGACAGGGATTGGAGGGCTACACCTTC. This gives the protein CASSRPGQGLEGYTF. The chain is built from TRBV19 and TRBJ1-2; 9 bases line up with TRBD1. The CDR3 contains 15 residues. The germline CDR1 and CDR2 sequences are LNHDA and SQIVND (reference sequence). V gave up 4 bases and J gave up 8 bases; unmatched junction bases: 11.

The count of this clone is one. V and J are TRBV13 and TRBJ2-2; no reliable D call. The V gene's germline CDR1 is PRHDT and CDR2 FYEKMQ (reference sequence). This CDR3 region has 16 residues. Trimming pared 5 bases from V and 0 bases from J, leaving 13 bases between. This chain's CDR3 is CASSPGWSTNTGELFF. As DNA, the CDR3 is TGTGCCAGCAGCCCCGGGTGGAGCACGAACACCGGGGAGCTGTTTTTT.

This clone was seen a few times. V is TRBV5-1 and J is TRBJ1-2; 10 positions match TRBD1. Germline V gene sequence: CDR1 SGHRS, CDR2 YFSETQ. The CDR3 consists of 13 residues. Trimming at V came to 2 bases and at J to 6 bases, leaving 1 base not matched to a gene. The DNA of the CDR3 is TGCGCCAGCAGCTTAGGGACAGGGGATGGCTACACCTTC. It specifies CASSLGTGDGYTF.

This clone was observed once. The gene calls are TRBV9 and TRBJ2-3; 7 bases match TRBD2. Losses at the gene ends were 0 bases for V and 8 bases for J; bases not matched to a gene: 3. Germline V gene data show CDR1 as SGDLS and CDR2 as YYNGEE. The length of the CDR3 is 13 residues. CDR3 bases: TGTGCCAGCAGCGTAGGGGGGGGTGGTACGCAGTATTTT. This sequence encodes CASSVGGGGTQYF. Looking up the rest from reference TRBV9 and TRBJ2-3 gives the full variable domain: DSGVTQTPKHLITATGQRVTLRCSPRSGDLSVYWYQQSLDQGLQFLIQYYNGEERAKGNILERFSAQQFPDLHSELNLSSLELGDSALYFCASSVGGGGTQYFGPGTRLTVL.

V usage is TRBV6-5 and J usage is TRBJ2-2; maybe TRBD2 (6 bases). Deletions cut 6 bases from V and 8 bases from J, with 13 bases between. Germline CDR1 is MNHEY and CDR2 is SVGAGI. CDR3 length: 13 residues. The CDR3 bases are TGTGCCAGCAGACGGAGGGACGAGGGGGAGCTGTTTTTT. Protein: CASRRRDEGELFF.

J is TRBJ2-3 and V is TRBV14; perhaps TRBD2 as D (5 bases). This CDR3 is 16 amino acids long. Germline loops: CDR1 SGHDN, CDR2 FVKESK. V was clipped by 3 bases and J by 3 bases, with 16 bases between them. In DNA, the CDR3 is TGTGCCAGCAGCCAGAGGGTCCTCGTAGGGACAGATACGCAGTATTTT. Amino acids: CASSQRVLVGTDTQYF.

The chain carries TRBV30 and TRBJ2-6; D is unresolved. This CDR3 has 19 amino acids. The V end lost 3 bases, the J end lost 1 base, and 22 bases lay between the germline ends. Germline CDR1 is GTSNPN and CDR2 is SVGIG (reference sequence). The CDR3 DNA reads TGTGCCTGGAGCCTACAGAGAGTGCTGCCAGTTTCTGGGGCCAACGTCCTGACTTTC. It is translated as CAWSLQRVLPVSGANVLTF.

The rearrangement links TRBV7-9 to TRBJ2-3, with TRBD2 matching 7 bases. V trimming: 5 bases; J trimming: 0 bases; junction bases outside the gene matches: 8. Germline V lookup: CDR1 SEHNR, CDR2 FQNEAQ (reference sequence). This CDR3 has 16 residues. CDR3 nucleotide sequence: TGTGCCAGCAGCCCTCGGGTAGCGGGTAGCACAGATACGCAGTATTTT. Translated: CASSPRVAGSTDTQYF.

In DNA form, the CDR3 reads TGTGCCAGCAGCCCGGACAGGGTAGCGAACACCGGGGAGCTGTTTTTT. It encodes CASSPDRVANTGELFF. The chain joins TRBV14 to TRBJ2-2, with TRBD1 identical over 8 bases. V shed 4 bases and J 0 bases; nucleotides not matched to a gene: 4. The CDR3 has 16 amino acids. In germline, CDR1 is SGHDN, CDR2 FVKESK.

CDR3 DNA: TGTGCCAGCAGTGTTCTGACAGGCTTCTATGGCTACACCTTC. Its translation: CASSVLTGFYGYTF. The chain links TRBV2 to TRBJ1-2; D is possibly TRBD1 (6 bases). The CDR3 extends over 14 amino acids. Germline values: CDR1 SNHLY, CDR2 FYNNEI. The V end lost 4 bases, the J end lost 4 bases, and 13 bases lay between the germline ends. The full variable domain, in which reference TRBV2 and TRBJ1-2 provide the parts outside the CDR3, is EPEVTQTPSHQVTQMGQEVILRCVPISNHLYFYWYRQILGQKVEFLVSFYNNEISEKSEIFDDQFSVERPDGSNFTLKIRSTKLEDSAMYFCASSVLTGFYGYTFGSGTRLTVV.

The CDR3 loop is CASSRMSGPAGETQYF. Written as DNA, the CDR3 is TGTGCCAGCAGCCGGATGAGCGGGCCCGCTGGGGAGACCCAGTACTTC. The chain employs TRBV7-2 and TRBJ2-5, with a weak D call TRBD2 (6 bases). The CDR3 spans 16 residues. Germline values: CDR1 SGHTA, CDR2 FQGNSA. V shed 5 bases and J shed 5 bases, with 21 bases lying between them.

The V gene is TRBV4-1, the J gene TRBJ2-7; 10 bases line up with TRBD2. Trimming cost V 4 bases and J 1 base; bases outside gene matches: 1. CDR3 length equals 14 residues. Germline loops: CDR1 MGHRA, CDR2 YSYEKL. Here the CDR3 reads CASSLGLASYEQYF. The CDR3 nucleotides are TGCGCCAGCAGCCTGGGACTAGCGTCCTACGAGCAGTACTTC.

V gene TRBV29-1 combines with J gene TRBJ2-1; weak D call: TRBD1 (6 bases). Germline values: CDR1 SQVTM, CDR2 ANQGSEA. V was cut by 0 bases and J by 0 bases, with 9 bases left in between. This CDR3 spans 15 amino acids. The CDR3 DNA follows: TGCAGCGTTGAAGAGGACAGAAGCTCCTACAATGAGCAGTTCTTC. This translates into CSVEEDRSSYNEQFF.

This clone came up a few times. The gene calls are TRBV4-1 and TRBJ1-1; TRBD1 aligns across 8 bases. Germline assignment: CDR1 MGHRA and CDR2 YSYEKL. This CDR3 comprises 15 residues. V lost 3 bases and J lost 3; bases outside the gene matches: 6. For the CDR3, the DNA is TGCGCCAGCAGCCACCCAAACAGGGGGGACACTGAAGCTTTCTTT. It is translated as CASSHPNRGDTEAFF.

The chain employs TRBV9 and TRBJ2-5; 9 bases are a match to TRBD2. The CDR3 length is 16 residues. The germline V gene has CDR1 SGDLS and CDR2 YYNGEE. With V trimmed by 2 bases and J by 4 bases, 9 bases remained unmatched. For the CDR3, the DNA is TGTGCCAGCAGCGTTTCCATAGCGGGGGCGGGAGAGACCCAGTACTTC. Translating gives CASSVSIAGAGETQYF.

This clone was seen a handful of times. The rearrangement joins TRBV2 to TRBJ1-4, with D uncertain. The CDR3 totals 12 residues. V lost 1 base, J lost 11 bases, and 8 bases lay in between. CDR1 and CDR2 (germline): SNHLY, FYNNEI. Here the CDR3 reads CASSEVAWKLFF. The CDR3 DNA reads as TGTGCCAGCAGTGAAGTAGCATGGAAACTGTTTTTT.